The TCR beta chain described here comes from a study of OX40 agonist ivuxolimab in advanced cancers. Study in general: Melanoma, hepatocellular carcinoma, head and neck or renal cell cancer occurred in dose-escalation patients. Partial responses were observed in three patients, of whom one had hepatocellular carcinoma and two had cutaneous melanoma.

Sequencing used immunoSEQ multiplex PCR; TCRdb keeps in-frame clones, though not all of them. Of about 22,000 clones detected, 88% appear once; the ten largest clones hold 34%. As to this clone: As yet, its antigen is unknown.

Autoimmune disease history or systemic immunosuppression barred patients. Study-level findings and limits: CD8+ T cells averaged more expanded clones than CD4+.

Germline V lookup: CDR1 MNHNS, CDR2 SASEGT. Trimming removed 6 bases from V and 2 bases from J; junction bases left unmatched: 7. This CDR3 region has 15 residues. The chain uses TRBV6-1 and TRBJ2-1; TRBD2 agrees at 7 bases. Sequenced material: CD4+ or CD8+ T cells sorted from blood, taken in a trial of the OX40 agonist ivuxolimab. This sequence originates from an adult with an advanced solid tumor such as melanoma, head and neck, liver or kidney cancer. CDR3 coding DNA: TGTGCCAGCAGCACCGGGACTACCACCTACAATGAGCAGTTCTTC. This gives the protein CASSTGTTTYNEQFF.